One sample yielded the 27 T cell receptor beta chains listed below, sequenced in a study of monozygotic twins with cystic fibrosis. Generated by immunoSEQ multiplex PCR, the TCRdb table keeps only in-frame clones and is missing some. The data contain 25,000 to 30,000 clones, 90% of them singletons. Source material: blood. Receptor source: a girl between 2 and 10 years old with cystic fibrosis.

The CDR3 loop is CASSEDPQGAAEKLFF. The CDR3 DNA sequence: TGTGCCAGCAGTGAAGACCCACAGGGGGCAGCGGAAAAACTGTTTTTT. The V call is TRBV25-1, the J call TRBJ1-4; 9 bases are a match to TRBD1. The CDR3 extends over 16 amino acids. CDR1 and CDR2 (germline): MGHDK, SYGVNS. With 2 bases clipped from V and 8 bases from J, the junction kept 9 bases outside the gene matches.

This rearrangement joins TRBV2 to TRBJ2-3; 12 positions agree with TRBD2. The length of the CDR3 is 16 residues. The junction had 7 bases not matched to a gene; V was cut back by 7 bases and J by 2 bases. The germline CDR1 and CDR2 sequences are SNHLY and FYNNEI. This chain's CDR3 is CASTWTSGDYTDTQYF. CDR3 coding DNA: TGTGCCAGCACTTGGACTAGCGGGGATTACACAGATACGCAGTATTTT. The whole variable domain, remainder taken from reference TRBV2 and TRBJ2-3, is EPEVTQTPSHQVTQMGQEVILRCVPISNHLYFYWYRQILGQKVEFLVSFYNNEISEKSEIFDDQFSVERPDGSNFTLKIRSTKLEDSAMYFCASTWTSGDYTDTQYFGPGTRLTVL.

The chain combines TRBV5-6 with TRBJ1-1; no firm D call. The CDR3 has 12 amino acids. The V end was cut by 4 bases, the J end by 3 bases, with 7 bases between. Germline V gene sequence: CDR1 SGHDT, CDR2 YYEEEE. CDR3 protein: CASSIRDTEAFF. CDR3 nucleotide sequence: TGTGCCAGCAGCATCCGGGACACTGAAGCTTTCTTT.

This sequence joins TRBV15 and TRBJ2-1, with 7 bases identical to TRBD2. The CDR3 length is 14 residues. V shed 9 bases, J shed 0 bases, and the junction held 5 bases outside the gene matches. CDR1 and CDR2 from the germline V gene are LNHNV and YYDKDF (reference sequence). CDR3 sequence reads: CATSGESSYNEQFF. For the CDR3, the DNA is TGTGCCACGAGCGGGGAAAGCTCCTACAATGAGCAGTTCTTC.

The rearrangement uses TRBV6-5 and TRBJ1-4; 7 bases match TRBD1. The CDR3 runs 14 residues. The V and J ends lost 6 bases and 6 bases, in that order; junction bases with no gene match: 7. CDR1 and CDR2 from the germline V gene are MNHEY and SVGAGI. CDR3 loop: CASRETGTYEKLFF. CDR3 DNA: TGTGCCAGCAGAGAGACAGGGACGTATGAAAAACTGTTTTTT.

This chain joins TRBV7-7 and TRBJ2-5; D gene ambiguous. V shed 4 bases and J shed 2 bases, with 8 bases lying between them. The germline V gene encodes CDR1 SSHAT and CDR2 FNYEAQ (reference sequence). The CDR3 is made up of 13 amino acids. CDR3 region: CASSSGPQETQYF. The CDR3 nucleotides are TGTGCCAGCAGCTCCGGACCGCAAGAGACCCAGTACTTC.

The rearrangement links TRBV6-6 to TRBJ1-2; TRBD1 aligns across 7 bases. The CDR3 contains 12 residues. Trimming at V came to 6 bases and at J to 6 bases, leaving 4 bases not matched to a gene. Germline V CDR1 and CDR2: MNHNY, SVGAGI (reference sequence). Here the CDR3 reads CASSATGDGYTF. DNA of the CDR3: TGTGCCAGCAGCGCAACAGGGGATGGCTACACCTTC.

This chain links TRBV7-2 with TRBJ2-3, with a possible D match to TRBD2 (6 bases). CDR3 length: 17 amino acids. Germline V CDR1 and CDR2: SGHTA, FQGNSA. Between the trimmed V and J ends, which lost 4 bases and 2 bases, there was a span of 19 bases. The CDR3 is CASSSSRVGGNTDTQYF. The CDR3 region has the DNA TGTGCCAGCAGCTCCTCCAGAGTGGGGGGAAACACAGATACGCAGTATTTT.

The chain carries TRBV5-1 and TRBJ2-5; 7 bases agree with TRBD2. The J segment lost 1 base and the V segment lost 0 bases, leaving 3 bases of the junction unmatched. CDR3 length equals 15 residues. Germline lookup yields CDR1 SGHRS and CDR2 YFSETQ. For the CDR3, the DNA is TGCGCCAGCAGCTTGGGGGGGACTACCCAAGAGACCCAGTACTTC. It is translated as CASSLGGTTQETQYF. Full variable domain (rest looked up from reference TRBV5-1 and TRBJ2-5): KAGVTQTPRYLIKTRGQQVTLSCSPISGHRSVSWYQQTPGQGLQFLFEYFSETQRNKGNFPGRFSGRQFSNSRSEMNVSTLELGDSALYLCASSLGGTTQETQYFGPGTRLLVL.

This chain uses TRBV15 with TRBJ2-2; a possible D gene is TRBD2 (7 bases). Trimming shortened V by 2 bases and J by 7 bases, and 26 bases separated the two germline ends. This CDR3 contains 19 residues. Germline V lookup: CDR1 LNHNV, CDR2 YYDKDF (reference sequence). This chain's CDR3 is CATSRYPRGGAGSGGELFF. DNA for the CDR3: TGTGCCACCAGCAGATACCCCCGTGGGGGGGCAGGTAGTGGCGGGGAGCTGTTTTTT.

The chain employs TRBV5-6 and TRBJ2-3, with 8 bases aligning to TRBD2. Germline values: CDR1 SGHDT, CDR2 YYEEEE. J lost 2 bases, V lost 4 bases, and 6 bases had no gene match. The CDR3 extends over 15 amino acids. This CDR3 reads CASSLTSGHTDTQYF. The CDR3 DNA sequence: TGTGCCAGCAGCCTTACTAGCGGCCACACAGATACGCAGTATTTT.

The rearrangement joins TRBV6-5 to TRBJ1-1; 7 bases are shared with TRBD1. Per the germline V gene, CDR1 is MNHEY and CDR2 is SVGAGI. The CDR3 loop spans 14 amino acids. Trimming at V came to 5 bases and at J to 1 base, leaving 4 bases not matched to a gene. CDR3: CASSPTGPNTEAFF. As DNA, the CDR3 is TGTGCCAGCAGTCCGACAGGGCCGAACACTGAAGCTTTCTTT.

V is TRBV7-2 and J is TRBJ2-1; 13 bases agree with TRBD2. This CDR3 spans 15 amino acids. J lost 6 bases, V lost 5 bases, and 4 bases had no gene match. Germline values: CDR1 SGHTA, CDR2 FQGNSA. This CDR3 is CASSPTSGGANEQFF. In DNA, the CDR3 is TGTGCCAGCAGCCCAACTAGCGGGGGGGCCAATGAGCAGTTCTTC.

The rearrangement links TRBV5-1 to TRBJ1-2, with D hard to call. V was cut by 2 bases and J by 8 bases, with 10 bases left in between. CDR3 length: 12 residues. Germline-derived CDR1 and CDR2 are SGHRS and YFSETQ. Here the CDR3 DNA reads TGCGCCAGCAGCTTAAGCACTGGGGGCTACACCTTC. The encoded protein is CASSLSTGGYTF.

The chain employs TRBV30 and TRBJ2-2; D remains unclear. V gave up 0 bases and J gave up 3 bases, with 5 bases separating them. Germline V CDR1 and CDR2: GTSNPN, SVGIG (reference sequence). There are 13 residues in the CDR3. The CDR3: CAWSVDYTGELFF. The CDR3 nucleotides are TGTGCCTGGAGTGTAGATTACACCGGGGAGCTGTTTTTT.

This chain links TRBV5-4 with TRBJ2-2; the match to TRBD2 covers 7 bases. Germline CDR1 is SGHNT and CDR2 is YYREEE (reference sequence). This CDR3 is built from 16 residues. Germline trimming cut 4 bases from V and 2 bases from J; bases unmatched to any gene: 8. Here the CDR3 reads CASSPLASGNTGELFF. The CDR3 DNA follows: TGTGCCAGCAGCCCCCTAGCTAGCGGTAACACCGGGGAGCTGTTTTTT.

The J gene is TRBJ2-5, the V gene TRBV2; D is perhaps TRBD1 (6 bases). The CDR3 runs 14 residues. Per the germline V gene, CDR1 is SNHLY and CDR2 is FYNNEI. Trimming took off 8 bases at V and 5 bases at J, with 18 bases between the two ends. CDR3 residues: CASRILRTEETQYF. CDR3 sequence (DNA): TGTGCCAGCCGCATACTCAGGACAGAGGAGACCCAGTACTTC.

With regard to this clone: The junction departs from the called germline gene at one end, perhaps through a read error. The chain joins TRBV2 to TRBJ1-1; D perhaps matches TRBD1 (5 bases). Per germline, CDR1 SNHLY and CDR2 FYNNEI. CDR3 size: 13 residues. The CDR3 nucleotides read TGTGCCAGCAGCGAAGGGTGGGGCGGTGAAGCTTTCTTT. This gives the protein CASSEGWGGEAFF.

The chain joins TRBV10-3 to TRBJ1-2, with no clear D. Between the trimmed V and J ends, which lost 3 bases and 2 bases, there was a span of 13 bases. This CDR3 has 15 residues. CDR1 and CDR2 (germline): ENHRY, SYGVKD. CDR3: CAISDTARSNYGYTF. In DNA form, the CDR3 reads TGTGCCATCAGTGATACTGCCAGATCCAACTATGGCTACACCTTC.

The CDR3 spells CAWSDGLGNEQFF. The CDR3 nucleotides read TGTGCCTGGAGTGATGGGCTGGGGAATGAGCAGTTCTTC. The chain recombines TRBV30 with TRBJ2-1; the D is unclear. From germline, CDR1 is GTSNPN and CDR2 SVGIG (reference sequence). The CDR3 has 13 residues. V lost 1 base, J lost 7 bases, and 11 bases lay in between.

The chain links TRBV5-4 to TRBJ2-7; D is undetermined. This CDR3 has 13 residues. V gave up 3 bases and J gave up 1 base, with 8 bases separating them. Germline V gives CDR1 SGHNT, CDR2 YYREEE (reference sequence). The CDR3 coding sequence is TGTGCCAGCAGCTCTGAAGGTTCCTACGAGCAGTACTTC. As protein: CASSSEGSYEQYF. Filled out from reference TRBV5-4 and TRBJ2-7, the complete variable domain reads ETGVTQSPTHLIKTRGQQVTLRCSSQSGHNTVSWYQQALGQGPQFIFQYYREEENGRGNFPPRFSGLQFPNYSSELNVNALELDDSALYLCASSSEGSYEQYFGPGTRLTVT.

With respect to this clone: A read error may produce the germline difference seen at one junction end. V is TRBV6-5 and J is TRBJ1-1, with D possibly matching TRBD1 (5 bases). This CDR3 region has 15 residues. CDR1 is MNHEY and CDR2 is SVGAGI in the germline V gene. The CDR3 DNA follows: TGTGCCAGCAGGTACTTTACAGGAGTTGATACTGAAGCTTTCTTT. Translated: CASRYFTGVDTEAFF.

The chain joins TRBV18 to TRBJ1-6; maybe TRBD1 (6 bases). V dropped 3 bases and J dropped 5 bases, with 17 bases sitting between them. This CDR3 comprises 17 residues. Germline V gene lookup returns CDR1 KGHSH and CDR2 LQKENI. This CDR3 is CASSPRRGGRHNSPLHF. As DNA, the CDR3 is TGTGCCAGCTCACCCCGTAGGGGGGGCCGCCATAATTCACCCCTCCACTTT.

The chain is built from TRBV7-9 and TRBJ1-2, with D maybe TRBD1 (6 bases). This CDR3 contains 13 residues. Trimming removed 1 base from V and 5 bases from J, with 8 bases in between. Germline V gene lookup returns CDR1 SEHNR and CDR2 FQNEAQ (reference sequence). CDR3: CASSLVTGYGYTF. DNA of the CDR3: TGTGCCAGCAGCTTAGTTACAGGGTATGGCTACACCTTC.

V gene TRBV27 combines with J gene TRBJ1-6, with 7 bases aligning to TRBD1. V gave up 6 bases and J gave up 6 bases; unmatched junction bases: 17. This CDR3 comprises 18 residues. Germline CDR1 reads MNHEY; CDR2 reads SMNVEV (reference sequence). The CDR3 sequence: CASSRSPRQGGGNSPLHF. In nucleotides, the CDR3 is TGTGCCAGCAGCCGCTCACCTCGACAGGGTGGAGGTAATTCACCCCTCCACTTT.

The chain has TRBV30 and TRBJ2-6; no firm D call. V was shortened by 0 bases and J by 1 base, with 1 base between the two germline ends. The CDR3 length is 13 residues. Germline CDR1 reads GTSNPN; CDR2 reads SVGIG (reference sequence). CDR3 amino acids: CAWSVSGANVLTF. Written as DNA, the CDR3 is TGTGCCTGGAGTGTATCTGGGGCCAACGTCCTGACTTTC.

The V call is TRBV30, the J call TRBJ1-2; D remains unclear. V lost 2 bases, J lost 0 bases, and 13 bases lay in between. CDR3 length: 15 amino acids. Germline lookup yields CDR1 GTSNPN and CDR2 SVGIG (reference sequence). The CDR3 loop is CAWSNLNLANYGYTF. Written as DNA, the CDR3 is TGTGCCTGGAGTAATTTGAACCTAGCTAACTATGGCTACACCTTC. Full variable domain (remainder filled in from reference TRBV30 and TRBJ1-2): SQTIHQWPATLVQPVGSPLSLECTVEGTSNPNLYWYRQAAGRGLQLLFYSVGIGQISSEVPQNLSASRPQDRQFILSSKKLLLSDSGFYLCAWSNLNLANYGYTFGSGTRLTVV.